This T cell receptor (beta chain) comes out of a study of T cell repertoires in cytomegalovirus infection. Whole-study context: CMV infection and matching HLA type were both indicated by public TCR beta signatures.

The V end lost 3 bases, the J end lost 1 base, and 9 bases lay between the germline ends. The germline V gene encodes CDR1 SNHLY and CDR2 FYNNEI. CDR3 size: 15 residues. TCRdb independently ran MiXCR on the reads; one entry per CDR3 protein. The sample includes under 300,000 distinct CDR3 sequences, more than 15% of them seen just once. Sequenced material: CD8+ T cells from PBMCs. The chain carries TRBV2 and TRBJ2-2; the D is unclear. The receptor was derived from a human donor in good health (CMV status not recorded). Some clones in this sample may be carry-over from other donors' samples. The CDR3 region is CASSEDGWNTGELFF. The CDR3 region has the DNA TGTGCCAGCAGTGAGGACGGGTGGAACACCGGGGAGCTGTTTTTT.